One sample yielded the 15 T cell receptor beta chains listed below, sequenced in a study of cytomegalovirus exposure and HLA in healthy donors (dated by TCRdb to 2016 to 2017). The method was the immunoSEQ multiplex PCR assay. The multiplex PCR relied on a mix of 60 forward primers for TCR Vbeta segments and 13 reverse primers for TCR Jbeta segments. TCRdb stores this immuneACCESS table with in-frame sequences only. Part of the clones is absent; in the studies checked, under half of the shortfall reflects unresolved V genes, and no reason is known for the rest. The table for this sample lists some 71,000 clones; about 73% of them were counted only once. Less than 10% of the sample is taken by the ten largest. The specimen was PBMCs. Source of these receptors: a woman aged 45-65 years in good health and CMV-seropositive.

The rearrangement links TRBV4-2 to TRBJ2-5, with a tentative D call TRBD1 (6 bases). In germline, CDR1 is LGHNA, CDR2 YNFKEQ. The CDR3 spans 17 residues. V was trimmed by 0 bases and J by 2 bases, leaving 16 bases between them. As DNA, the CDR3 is TGTGCCAGCAGCCAAGAGCCGGACAGCGCCTTTCAAGAGACCCAGTACTTC. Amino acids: CASSQEPDSAFQETQYF.

The CDR3 is CASSVRGGAQSYNEQFF. In DNA form, the CDR3 reads TGTGCCAGCAGCGTAAGGGGTGGGGCACAATCCTACAATGAGCAGTTCTTC. The chain couples TRBV9 to TRBJ2-1; the D gene is possibly TRBD1 (5 bases). This CDR3 is 17 amino acids long. V was pared by 1 base and J by 1 base, with 15 bases between. CDR1 SGDLS and CDR2 YYNGEE come from the germline V gene.

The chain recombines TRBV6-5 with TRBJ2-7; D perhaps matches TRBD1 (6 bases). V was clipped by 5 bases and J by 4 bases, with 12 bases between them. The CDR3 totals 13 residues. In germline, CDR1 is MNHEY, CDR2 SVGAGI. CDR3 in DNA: TGTGCCAGCAGTCGCGGACAGAATTACGAGCAGTACTTC. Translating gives CASSRGQNYEQYF.

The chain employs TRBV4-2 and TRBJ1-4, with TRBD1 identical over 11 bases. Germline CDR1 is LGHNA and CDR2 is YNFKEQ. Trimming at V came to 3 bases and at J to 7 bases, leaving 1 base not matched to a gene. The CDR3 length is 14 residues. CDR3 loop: CASSQGQGGEKLFF. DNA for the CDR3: TGTGCCAGCAGCCAGGGACAGGGGGGTGAAAAACTGTTTTTT.

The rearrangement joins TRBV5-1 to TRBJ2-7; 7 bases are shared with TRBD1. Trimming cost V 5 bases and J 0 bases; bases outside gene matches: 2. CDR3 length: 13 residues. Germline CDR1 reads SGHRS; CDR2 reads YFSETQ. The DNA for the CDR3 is TGCGCCAGCAGGGGGGACAGCTCCTACGAGCAGTACTTC. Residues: CASRGDSSYEQYF.

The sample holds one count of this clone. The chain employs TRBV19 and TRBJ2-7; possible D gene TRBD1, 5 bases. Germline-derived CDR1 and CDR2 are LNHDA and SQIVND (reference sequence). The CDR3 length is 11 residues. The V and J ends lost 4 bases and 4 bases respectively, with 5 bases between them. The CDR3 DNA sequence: TGTGCCAGTAGTACAGGGTACGAGCAGTACTTC. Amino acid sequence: CASSTGYEQYF.

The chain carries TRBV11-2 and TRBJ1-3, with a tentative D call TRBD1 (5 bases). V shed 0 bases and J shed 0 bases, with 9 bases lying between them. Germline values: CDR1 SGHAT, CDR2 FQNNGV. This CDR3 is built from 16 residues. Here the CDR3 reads CASSLDQGVSGNTIYF. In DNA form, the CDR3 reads TGTGCCAGCAGCTTAGATCAGGGTGTCTCTGGAAACACCATATATTTT.

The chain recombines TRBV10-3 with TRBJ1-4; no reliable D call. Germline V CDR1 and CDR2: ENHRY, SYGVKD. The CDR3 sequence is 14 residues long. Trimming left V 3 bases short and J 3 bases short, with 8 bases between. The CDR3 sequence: CAISETAANEKLFF. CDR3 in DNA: TGTGCCATCAGTGAAACTGCGGCTAATGAAAAACTGTTTTTT.

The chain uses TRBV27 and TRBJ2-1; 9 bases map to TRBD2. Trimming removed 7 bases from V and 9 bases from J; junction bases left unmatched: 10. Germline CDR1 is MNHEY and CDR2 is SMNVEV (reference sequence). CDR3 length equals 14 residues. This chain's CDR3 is CASKGGRGSGEQFF. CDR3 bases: TGTGCCAGCAAAGGCGGGAGGGGATCGGGTGAGCAGTTCTTC.

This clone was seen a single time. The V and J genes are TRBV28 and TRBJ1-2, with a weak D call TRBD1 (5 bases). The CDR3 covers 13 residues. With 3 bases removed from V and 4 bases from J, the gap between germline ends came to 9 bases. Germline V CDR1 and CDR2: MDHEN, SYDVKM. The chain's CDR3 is CASSFQGVYGYTF. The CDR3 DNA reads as TGTGCCAGCAGTTTTCAGGGTGTCTATGGCTACACCTTC.

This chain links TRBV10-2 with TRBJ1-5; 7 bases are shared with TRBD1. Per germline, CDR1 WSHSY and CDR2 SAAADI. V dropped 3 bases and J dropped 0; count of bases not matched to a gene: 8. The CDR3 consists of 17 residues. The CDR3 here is CASSDDGTAYSNQPQHF. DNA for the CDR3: TGCGCCAGCAGTGACGATGGGACAGCCTATAGCAATCAGCCCCAGCATTTT.

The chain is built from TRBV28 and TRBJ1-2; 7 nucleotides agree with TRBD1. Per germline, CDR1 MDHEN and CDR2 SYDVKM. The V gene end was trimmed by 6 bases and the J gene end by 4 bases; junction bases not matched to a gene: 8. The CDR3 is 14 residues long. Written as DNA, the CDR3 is TGTGCCAGCAGACCCACAGGGGTGCTCTATGGCTACACCTTC. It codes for CASRPTGVLYGYTF.

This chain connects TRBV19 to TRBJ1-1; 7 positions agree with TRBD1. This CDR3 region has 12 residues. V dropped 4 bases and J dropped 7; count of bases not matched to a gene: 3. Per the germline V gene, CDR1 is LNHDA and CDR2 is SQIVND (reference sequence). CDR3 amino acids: CASSTRQGEAFF. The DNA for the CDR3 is TGTGCCAGTAGTACCCGACAGGGTGAAGCTTTCTTT.

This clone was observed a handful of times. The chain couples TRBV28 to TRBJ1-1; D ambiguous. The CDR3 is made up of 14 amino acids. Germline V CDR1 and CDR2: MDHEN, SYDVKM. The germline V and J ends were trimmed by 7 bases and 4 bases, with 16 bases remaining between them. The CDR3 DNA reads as TGTGCCAGCACCGAGTTTACCCGGAGCACTGAAGCTTTCTTT. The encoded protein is CASTEFTRSTEAFF.

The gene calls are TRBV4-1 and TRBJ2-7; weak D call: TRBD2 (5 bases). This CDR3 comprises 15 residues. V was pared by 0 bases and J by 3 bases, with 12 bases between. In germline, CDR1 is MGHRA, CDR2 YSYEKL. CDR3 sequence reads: CASSQDRQDFYEQYF. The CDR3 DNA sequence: TGCGCCAGCAGCCAAGATCGGCAGGACTTCTACGAGCAGTACTTC.